The 14 T cell receptor beta chains below were found in one sample sequenced in a study of cytomegalovirus exposure and HLA in healthy donors. The assay was immunoSEQ multiplex PCR, and TCRdb's table has in-frame clones only and misses some. This table has about 120,000 clones, roughly 90% appearing once. The sample taken for sequencing was PBMCs. The receptors were gathered from a young woman in good health and CMV-seropositive.

The chain combines TRBV29-1 with TRBJ2-1; 10 bases fit TRBD2. CDR1 and CDR2 (germline): SQVTM, ANQGSEA. The junction had 7 bases not matched to a gene; V was cut back by 4 bases and J by 7 bases. This CDR3 has 14 amino acids. The CDR3 is CSVAGAGGQNEQFF. The CDR3 DNA sequence: TGCAGCGTTGCCGGAGCGGGAGGGCAGAATGAGCAGTTCTTC.

CDR3 nucleotide sequence: TGTGCCAGCAGCCCTGCGGGCCTCTACGAGCAGTACTTC. It encodes CASSPAGLYEQYF. The V call is TRBV7-2, the J call TRBJ2-7, with D possibly being TRBD2 (5 bases). V shed 5 bases and J shed 3 bases, with 11 bases lying between them. Per germline, CDR1 SGHTA and CDR2 FQGNSA. CDR3 size: 13 residues. Supplemented by reference TRBV7-2 and TRBJ2-7, the full variable domain reads GAGVSQSPSNKVTEKGKDVELRCDPISGHTALYWYRQSLGQGLEFLIYFQGNSAPDKSGLPSDRFSAERTGGSVSTLTIQRTQQEDSAVYLCASSPAGLYEQYFGPGTRLTVT.

The rearrangement joins TRBV27 to TRBJ2-7; 7 nucleotides match TRBD1. Unmatched junction bases numbered 11, after V lost 1 base and J lost 5 bases. The germline V gene has CDR1 MNHEY and CDR2 SMNVEV (reference sequence). CDR3 length: 16 amino acids. The CDR3 coding sequence is TGTGCCAGCAGTTTATGGCAGACAGGGAGAATCAACGAGCAGTACTTC. This codes for CASSLWQTGRINEQYF.

The rearrangement joins TRBV7-3 to TRBJ1-1; no clear D. V was clipped by 3 bases and J by 2 bases, with 13 bases between them. This CDR3 is 15 amino acids long. Germline CDR1 and CDR2: SGHTA and FQGTGA. The CDR3 is CASSFMHGANTEAFF. CDR3 nucleotides: TGTGCCAGCAGCTTTATGCACGGAGCCAACACTGAAGCTTTCTTT.

The chain joins TRBV2 to TRBJ2-2; possible D gene TRBD1, 6 bases. The germline gives CDR1 SNHLY, CDR2 FYNNEI. The V end lost 6 bases, the J end lost 3 bases, and 14 bases lay between the germline ends. The CDR3 runs to 15 residues. As DNA, the CDR3 is TGTGCCAGCAGGCAAGACAGGCTCGACACCGGGGAGCTGTTTTTT. Its translation: CASRQDRLDTGELFF.

The chain links TRBV30 to TRBJ1-3; D call uncertain. From germline, CDR1 is GTSNPN and CDR2 SVGIG (reference sequence). The CDR3 consists of 14 residues. V was clipped by 3 bases and J by 1 base, with 10 bases between them. CDR3 in DNA: TGTGCCTGGAGGAAACAGATGTCTGGAAACACCATATATTTT. Translated: CAWRKQMSGNTIYF.

The V gene is TRBV7-9, the J gene TRBJ2-3; 8 bases agree with TRBD2. V lost 5 bases to trimming and J lost 0 bases; unmatched junction nucleotides: 4. Germline V lookup: CDR1 SEHNR, CDR2 FQNEAQ (reference sequence). This CDR3 has 15 residues. CDR3 loop: CASSPPSGSTDTQYF. The CDR3 coding sequence is TGTGCCAGCAGCCCTCCTAGCGGGAGCACAGATACGCAGTATTTT.

The chain employs TRBV13 and TRBJ1-5; 12 bases are shared with TRBD1. This CDR3 has 15 residues. From germline, CDR1 is PRHDT and CDR2 FYEKMQ (reference sequence). Trimming took 5 bases from V and 4 from J; bases not matched to a gene: 3. The CDR3 coding sequence is TGTGCCAGCAGCCCGGGACAGGGGGCTAATCAGCCCCAGCATTTT. Amino acid sequence: CASSPGQGANQPQHF.

CDR3 sequence (DNA): TGTGCCAGCAGTTACTCTTTTGCCTTCAGCGGGCAGTACTTC. Translated, it gives CASSYSFAFSGQYF. V and J are TRBV6-5 and TRBJ2-7; maybe TRBD2 (5 bases). Germline V lookup: CDR1 MNHEY, CDR2 SVGAGI. V lost 0 bases, J lost 9 bases, and 15 bases lay in between. The CDR3 has 14 amino acids.

This clone occurred once. CDR3 in amino acids: CASLLELAGAGELFF. The DNA for the CDR3 is TGTGCCAGCCTCCTGGAACTAGCGGGAGCCGGGGAGCTGTTTTTT. This chain links TRBV2 with TRBJ2-2; 11 bases are shared with TRBD2. V was clipped by 8 bases and J by 6 bases; unmatched bases: 8. Germline CDR1 is SNHLY and CDR2 is FYNNEI. This CDR3 is 15 amino acids long.

J is TRBJ2-6 and V is TRBV29-1, with TRBD2 matching over 13 bases. Per germline, CDR1 SQVTM and CDR2 ANQGSEA. The ends lost 6 bases at V and 0 bases at J; junction bases unmatched: 2. The CDR3 is 16 amino acids. CDR3 sequence reads: CSVTSGGSSGANVLTF. DNA of the CDR3: TGCAGCGTGACTAGCGGGGGGTCCTCTGGGGCCAACGTCCTGACTTTC.

V is TRBV6-6 and J is TRBJ1-1; D is perhaps TRBD1 (6 bases). The CDR3 loop spans 15 amino acids. V lost 5 bases, J lost 0 bases, and 13 bases lay in between. Germline CDR1 MNHNY, CDR2 SVGAGI (reference sequence). The CDR3 sequence is CASSQLGALNTEAFF. The CDR3 nucleotides are TGTGCCAGCAGTCAACTGGGGGCTTTGAACACTGAAGCTTTCTTT.

The rearrangement links TRBV4-2 to TRBJ2-1; 9 bases are shared with TRBD2. Per germline, CDR1 LGHNA and CDR2 YNFKEQ. Trimming cost V 4 bases and J 7 bases; bases outside gene matches: 11. The CDR3 runs to 16 residues. As DNA, the CDR3 is TGTGCCAGCAGCCTCCGAACGGCTAGCGGGGATAATGAGCAGTTCTTC. The encoded protein is CASSLRTASGDNEQFF.

V is TRBV7-2 and J is TRBJ1-2, with 9 positions matching TRBD1. The CDR3 has 18 residues. Germline CDR1 is SGHTA and CDR2 is FQGNSA. Trimming took 2 bases from V and 4 from J; bases not matched to a gene: 14. CDR3 nucleotides: TGTGCCAGCAGCTTAAGGGCCGGGACAGGGAGTGGAGGCTATGGCTACACCTTC. Protein sequence: CASSLRAGTGSGGYGYTF.